A single sample is the source of the 16 T cell receptor beta chains below, sequenced in a study of T-cell reconstitution after alpha-beta-depleted transplantation in children. Library preparation (for TCRbeta) was performed with unique molecular identifiers. TCRdb ran MiXCR on the PCR reads and lists one entry per CDR3 protein. The sample records 500,000 to 750,000 distinct CDR3 sequences, 10% to 15% being singletons. Here the sequenced sample was PBMCs, mostly from graft donor cells, taken 360 days after TCRalphabeta/CD19-depleted stem cell transplant. These receptors came from a male patient between 10 and 17 years old who had a stem cell transplant for acute myeloid leukemia, so the T cells may come from the graft donor.

This clonotype has at least ten counts. This chain links TRBV6-1 with TRBJ2-1; 9 bases match TRBD2. The CDR3 is made up of 16 amino acids. The V gene's germline CDR1 is MNHNS and CDR2 SASEGT. V was clipped by 6 bases and J by 7 bases; unmatched bases: 13. CDR3 sequence: CASSLTGTSRVNEQFF. The CDR3 DNA follows: TGTGCCAGCAGCCTAACCGGGACTAGCAGAGTAAATGAGCAGTTCTTC.

This clonotype was counted only a few times. The V and J genes are TRBV5-1 and TRBJ1-5; D remains ambiguous. The germline CDR1 and CDR2 sequences are SGHRS and YFSETQ. CDR3 length: 14 amino acids. Trimming took 0 bases from V and 7 from J, leaving 11 bases between them. CDR3 sequence: CASSLAPRGQPQHF. The CDR3 DNA reads as TGCGCCAGCAGCTTGGCCCCTCGAGGACAGCCCCAGCATTTT.

The chain links TRBV29-1 to TRBJ2-1; 8 bases fit TRBD1. This CDR3 has 17 amino acids. Germline V CDR1 and CDR2: SQVTM, ANQGSEA. Losses at the gene ends were 6 bases for V and 5 bases for J; bases not matched to a gene: 18. CDR3 residues: CSVLHTMGQVTNNEQFF. In DNA, the CDR3 is TGCAGCGTCCTGCACACCATGGGACAGGTTACGAACAATGAGCAGTTCTTC.

This clonotype appeared a few times. The chain recombines TRBV27 with TRBJ2-7, with D maybe TRBD2 (6 bases). Germline V gene sequence: CDR1 MNHEY, CDR2 SMNVEV (reference sequence). The CDR3 length is 14 residues. The V and J ends lost 4 bases and 3 bases respectively, with 13 bases between them. The CDR3 sequence: CASSYLAPFYEQYF. The CDR3 bases are TGTGCCAGCAGTTATCTAGCGCCGTTCTACGAGCAGTACTTC.

This clonotype occurred a few times. The J gene is TRBJ2-7, the V gene TRBV25-1; 12 nucleotides line up with TRBD1. This CDR3 contains 14 residues. Germline V gives CDR1 MGHDK, CDR2 SYGVNS. J gave up 5 bases and V 8 bases, and 7 bases lay outside the gene matches. CDR3 loop: CASGGTGGRDEQYF. The CDR3 DNA follows: TGTGCCAGCGGCGGGACAGGGGGCCGGGACGAGCAGTACTTC.

The chain couples TRBV5-1 to TRBJ2-7; D ambiguous. The CDR3 runs 14 residues. Looked up from germline, CDR1 is SGHRS and CDR2 is YFSETQ. The ends were cut back, 1 base at V and 0 bases at J, with 8 bases in the middle. The CDR3 sequence is CASSLTVLSYEQYF. CDR3 nucleotides: TGCGCCAGCAGCTTGACGGTCCTCTCCTACGAGCAGTACTTC.

The sample holds many counts of this clonotype. CDR3 region: CASRREGIGYNEQFF. The CDR3 coding sequence is TGTGCCAGTAGGCGGGAGGGTATAGGCTACAATGAGCAGTTCTTC. V and J are TRBV19 and TRBJ2-1, with TRBD2 matching over 9 bases. The CDR3 is 15 residues long. J gave up 3 bases and V 6 bases, and 6 bases lay outside the gene matches. CDR1 is LNHDA and CDR2 is SQIVND in the germline V gene (reference sequence). The full variable domain, in which reference TRBV19 and TRBJ2-1 provide the parts outside the CDR3, is DGGITQSPKYLFRKEGQNVTLSCEQNLNHDAMYWYRQDPGQGLRLIYYSQIVNDFQKGDIAEGYSVSREKKESFPLTVTSAQKNPTAFYLCASRREGIGYNEQFFGPGTRLTVL.

To note about this clonotype: An end of the junction differs from the germline gene, which may be a read error. This chain joins TRBV4-2 and TRBJ2-5; maybe TRBD2 (5 bases). The CDR3 runs to 13 residues. Germline loops: CDR1 LGHNA, CDR2 YNFKEQ. CDR3: CARSPDYQETQYF. Here the CDR3 DNA reads TGTGCCAGGAGCCCGGACTACCAAGAGACCCAGTACTTC.

Written as DNA, the CDR3 is TGCGCCAGCAGCCCGGATTTTAGCGAGAACTCCTACGAGCAGTACTTC. This gives the protein CASSPDFSENSYEQYF. The chain uses TRBV5-1 and TRBJ2-7; possible D gene TRBD2, 5 bases. Between the trimmed V and J ends, which lost 4 bases and 0 bases, there was a span of 17 bases. Germline CDR1 SGHRS, CDR2 YFSETQ. The CDR3 is made up of 16 amino acids.

The rearrangement links TRBV21-1 to TRBJ2-2; TRBD2, the table's D call, was not compared with the DNA. TRBV21-1 is a pseudogene locus. This CDR3 is 17 amino acids long. CDR3 bases: TGTGCCAGCAGCAAAGTGGAGCGGGAGGCTGCACCCGGGGAGCTGTTTTTT. Translation: CASSKVEREAAPGELFF.

The genes are TRBV9 and TRBJ2-3; D may match TRBD1 or TRBD2 (5 bases each). Germline V gene sequence: CDR1 SGDLS, CDR2 YYNGEE. The CDR3 length is 17 residues. V lost 2 bases and J lost 5, with 21 bases in between. CDR3 amino acids: CASSVIAGTLWGDTQYF. In nucleotides, the CDR3 is TGTGCCAGCAGCGTTATAGCCGGGACCTTGTGGGGAGATACGCAGTATTTT.

This clonotype was seen only a few times. The V call is TRBV10-3, the J call TRBJ1-1; D is undetermined. Germline V CDR1 and CDR2: ENHRY, SYGVKD. This CDR3 is built from 14 residues. Trimming shortened V by 2 bases and J by 4 bases, and 11 bases separated the two germline ends. Here the CDR3 reads CAISEPGQSTEAFF. The CDR3 nucleotides are TGTGCCATCAGTGAGCCCGGCCAGAGCACTGAAGCTTTCTTT.

This clonotype was observed a handful of times. The V gene is TRBV7-6, the J gene TRBJ2-1; 11 positions agree with TRBD2. V dropped 2 bases and J dropped 2; count of bases not matched to a gene: 5. The CDR3 length is 17 residues. CDR1 and CDR2 from the germline V gene are SGHVS and FNYEAQ. In DNA form, the CDR3 reads TGTGCCAGCAGCTTACGCATAGCGGGAGGGCCCTACAATGAGCAGTTCTTC. This translates into CASSLRIAGGPYNEQFF.

The chain combines TRBV28 with TRBJ2-3; the match to TRBD2 covers 7 bases. The CDR3 consists of 15 residues. Germline CDR1 and CDR2: MDHEN and SYDVKM. The J segment lost 4 bases and the V segment lost 6 bases, leaving 10 bases of the junction unmatched. The CDR3 loop is CASSDVGGSADTQYF. The CDR3, as DNA: TGTGCCAGCAGCGATGTAGGCGGGAGCGCAGATACGCAGTATTTT.

This clonotype has a count of ten or more. The chain joins TRBV5-5 to TRBJ1-1; D ambiguous. V was clipped by 2 bases and J by 0 bases, with 8 bases between them. This CDR3 contains 14 residues. The germline V gene has CDR1 SGHKS and CDR2 YYEKEE (reference sequence). The CDR3 loop reads CASSFGRMNTEAFF. The CDR3 region has the DNA TGTGCCAGCAGCTTTGGACGGATGAACACTGAAGCTTTCTTT.

This clonotype was detected many times. This chain links TRBV12-3 or TRBV12-4 with TRBJ2-7, with no clear D. The length of the CDR3 is 14 residues. V lost 3 bases, J lost 4 bases, and 13 bases lay in between. The CDR3 protein is CASSFRRFRYEQYF. The CDR3 DNA sequence: TGTGCCAGCAGTTTCCGCAGGTTTCGGTACGAGCAGTACTTC.